This T cell receptor (beta chain) was profiled in a study of blood T cell repertoires in COVID-19. For the study at large: T cells, B-cell-depleted T cells, or PBMCs provided the cDNA or gDNA that served as material.

TCRdb keeps only in-frame clones here, not all; method: immunoSEQ multiplex PCR. The table includes 300,000 to 350,000 clones, roughly 90% detected once. Germline assignment: CDR1 LGHNA and CDR2 YNFKEQ. V lost 1 base and J lost 4; bases outside the gene matches: 4. The CDR3 has 16 residues. Input material: peripheral blood. This clonotype originated in a woman in her 70s with COVID-19, enrolled during active disease. The chain is built from TRBV4-2 and TRBJ1-1, with 12 nucleotides matching TRBD1. Here the CDR3 DNA reads TGTGCCAGCAGCCAAGGGGACAGGGGGCTGGCCACTGAAGCTTTCTTT. This gives the protein CASSQGDRGLATEAFF.